The 27 T cell receptor beta chains below all came from one sample that was sequenced in a study of cytomegalovirus exposure and HLA in healthy donors. PCR amplification relied on 60 Vbeta primers (plus 13 Jbeta primers). Generated by immunoSEQ multiplex PCR, the TCRdb table keeps only in-frame clones and is missing some. The sample includes 100,000 to 150,000 clones, 83% of them seen just once. The sample comprised PBMCs. These receptor sequences come from a girl aged 2 to 9 in good health and CMV-seronegative.

This rearrangement joins TRBV27 to TRBJ2-7, with a possible D match to TRBD2 (6 bases). Germline V lookup: CDR1 MNHEY, CDR2 SMNVEV (reference sequence). The CDR3 totals 12 residues. V was pared by 5 bases and J by 7 bases, with 12 bases between. The CDR3 is CASSSSAGEQYF. Here the CDR3 DNA reads TGTGCCAGCAGTAGCTCCGCGGGGGAGCAGTACTTC.

This rearrangement joins TRBV5-1 to TRBJ2-7, with a tentative D call TRBD2 (7 bases). The CDR3 extends over 14 amino acids. The V and J ends lost 2 bases and 2 bases respectively, with 11 bases between them. Germline V gene data show CDR1 as SGHRS and CDR2 as YFSETQ. The CDR3 loop is CASSLQGGAYEQYF. The CDR3 region has the DNA TGCGCCAGCAGCTTACAAGGGGGGGCCTACGAGCAGTACTTC.

This clone was detected a few times. V gene TRBV19 combines with J gene TRBJ1-6; 9 positions agree with TRBD1. Germline CDR1 reads LNHDA; CDR2 reads SQIVND (reference sequence). The CDR3 covers 15 residues. J gave up 7 bases and V 5 bases, and 6 bases lay outside the gene matches. The CDR3 DNA sequence: TGTGCCAGTAGTGGATTGGACAGGGGCAATTCACCCCTCCACTTT. Translation gives CASSGLDRGNSPLHF.

This chain uses TRBV5-4 with TRBJ2-3; 8 bases align to TRBD1. Unmatched junction bases numbered 8, after V lost 4 bases and J lost 1 base. CDR3 length equals 16 residues. CDR1 and CDR2 (germline): SGHNT, YYREEE (reference sequence). The CDR3 DNA is TGTGCCAGCAGCCCCCGTCCGACAGGGGGCACAGATACGCAGTATTTT. This translates into CASSPRPTGGTDTQYF.

Comments on this clone: The sample has other DNA sequences that encode this CDR3 too. This chain joins TRBV6-5 and TRBJ1-6, with TRBD1 as a possible D gene (6 bases). This CDR3 contains 14 residues. The V gene's germline CDR1 is MNHEY and CDR2 SVGAGI. V was clipped by 10 bases and J by 5 bases, with 15 bases between them. CDR3 sequence reads: CATSGQLNNSPLHF. The CDR3 nucleotides read TGTGCCACCTCCGGACAGCTCAATAATTCACCCCTCCACTTT.

The CDR3 sequence: CASSMRADQWDTQYF. The CDR3 bases are TGTGCCAGTAGTATGAGGGCCGACCAATGGGATACGCAGTATTTT. J is TRBJ2-3 and V is TRBV19; tentative D call: TRBD2 (5 bases). Trimming left V 3 bases short and J 6 bases short, with 16 bases between. The CDR3 has 15 residues. The germline V gene has CDR1 LNHDA and CDR2 SQIVND (reference sequence).

This chain links TRBV30 with TRBJ1-5, with 9 bases aligning to TRBD1. The J segment lost 2 bases and the V segment lost 1 base, leaving 0 bases of the junction unmatched. Germline CDR1 is GTSNPN and CDR2 is SVGIG (reference sequence). This CDR3 has 14 amino acids. The CDR3 region has the DNA TGTGCCTGGAGTGGACAGGGGGGCAATCAGCCCCAGCATTTT. Protein: CAWSGQGGNQPQHF.

This chain joins TRBV4-1 and TRBJ2-3; D is unresolved. The CDR3 contains 11 residues. Trimming took off 3 bases at V and 6 bases at J, with 4 bases between the two ends. Germline CDR1 is MGHRA and CDR2 is YSYEKL. In DNA, the CDR3 is TGCGCCAGCAGCCACGGGGATACGCAGTATTTT. Its protein is CASSHGDTQYF.

CDR3 DNA sequence: TGTGCCAGCAGCCAAGCCGGTTCGGGCGGGGAGCTGTTTTTT. Translation: CASSQAGSGGELFF. The chain uses TRBV4-2 and TRBJ2-2; no clear D gene. V dropped 1 base and J dropped 7 bases, with 10 bases sitting between them. This CDR3 spans 14 amino acids. Looked up from germline, CDR1 is LGHNA and CDR2 is YNFKEQ.

This chain connects TRBV5-1 to TRBJ2-1; 16 bases are shared with TRBD2. With 3 bases clipped from V and 7 bases from J, the junction kept 4 bases outside the gene matches. Germline V lookup: CDR1 SGHRS, CDR2 YFSETQ. The CDR3 is 16 residues long. The CDR3: CASSWGLAGGLNEQFF. Here the CDR3 DNA reads TGCGCCAGCAGCTGGGGACTAGCGGGAGGGTTAAATGAGCAGTTCTTC. Together with reference TRBV5-1 and TRBJ2-1, the CDR3 gives the full variable domain: KAGVTQTPRYLIKTRGQQVTLSCSPISGHRSVSWYQQTPGQGLQFLFEYFSETQRNKGNFPGRFSGRQFSNSRSEMNVSTLELGDSALYLCASSWGLAGGLNEQFFGPGTRLTVL.

This clone was detected once. The gene calls are TRBV4-1 and TRBJ1-5, with 9 bases that match TRBD1. The CDR3 contains 17 residues. Germline CDR1 reads MGHRA; CDR2 reads YSYEKL. V shed 0 bases, J shed 9 bases, and the junction held 12 bases outside the gene matches. CDR3 residues: CASSQDPSGQGGVPQHF. In DNA form, the CDR3 reads TGCGCCAGCAGCCAAGATCCGTCGGGACAGGGAGGGGTGCCCCAGCATTTT.

The J gene is TRBJ2-5, the V gene TRBV2; TRBD2 aligns across 9 bases. In germline, CDR1 is SNHLY, CDR2 FYNNEI. CDR3 size: 13 residues. V shed 4 bases and J 9 bases; nucleotides not matched to a gene: 6. CDR3 bases: TGTGCCAGCAGTGGACCTAGCGGGGAGCCCCAGTACTTC. It codes for CASSGPSGEPQYF.

In its sample, this clone was seen once. The V gene is TRBV2, the J gene TRBJ1-5, with 8 bases that match TRBD1. V shed 6 bases, J shed 1 base, and the junction held 2 bases outside the gene matches. The CDR3 runs to 14 residues. Germline CDR1 and CDR2: SNHLY and FYNNEI. The CDR3 spells CASSGQGSNQPQHF. Here the CDR3 DNA reads TGTGCCAGCAGCGGACAGGGAAGCAATCAGCCCCAGCATTTT.

The rearrangement joins TRBV27 to TRBJ1-2; 9 bases fit TRBD1. Germline loops: CDR1 MNHEY, CDR2 SMNVEV (reference sequence). This CDR3 comprises 15 residues. V shed 5 bases, J shed 3 bases, and the junction held 7 bases outside the gene matches. In DNA, the CDR3 is TGTGCCAGCAGTAGCCCGACAGGGGGGCACTATGGCTACACCTTC. Encoded protein: CASSSPTGGHYGYTF.

DNA for the CDR3: TGTGCCAGCAGTTACGCGGGACAGGGGAGTTCACCCCTCCACTTT. Amino acid sequence: CASSYAGQGSSPLHF. This chain links TRBV6-6 with TRBJ1-6; 10 bases line up with TRBD1. V was clipped by 2 bases and J by 9 bases; unmatched bases: 4. This CDR3 region has 15 residues. Germline assignment: CDR1 MNHNY and CDR2 SVGAGI (reference sequence).

V gene TRBV5-1 combines with J gene TRBJ2-5, with 9 positions matching TRBD1. V shed 4 bases, J shed 4 bases, and the junction held 17 bases outside the gene matches. There are 18 residues in the CDR3. The germline gives CDR1 SGHRS, CDR2 YFSETQ. For the CDR3, the DNA is TGCGCCAGCAGCCCGCGGGGGACAGGGTTGTTCGATTTAGAGACCCAGTACTTC. It encodes CASSPRGTGLFDLETQYF.

The chain joins TRBV30 to TRBJ1-4; D may be TRBD1 (6 bases). CDR1 is GTSNPN and CDR2 is SVGIG in the germline V gene (reference sequence). The CDR3 contains 16 residues. Trimming took 0 bases from V and 4 from J, leaving 15 bases between them. Here the CDR3 DNA reads TGTGCCTGGAGTGTACAAGTCGGCAGGGGTAATGAAAAACTGTTTTTT. Translating it yields CAWSVQVGRGNEKLFF.

This clone was recorded once. The gene calls are TRBV6-1 and TRBJ2-4; D perhaps matches TRBD1 (6 bases). The ends were cut back, 6 bases at V and 0 bases at J, with 12 bases in the middle. The CDR3 has 15 residues. Germline V gives CDR1 MNHNS, CDR2 SASEGT. CDR3 sequence reads: CASRPGQSAKNIQYF. The CDR3, as DNA: TGTGCCAGCAGACCGGGACAATCAGCCAAAAACATTCAGTACTTC.

This chain joins TRBV30 and TRBJ1-2, with 10 positions matching TRBD1. V trimming: 3 bases; J trimming: 0 bases; junction bases outside the gene matches: 7. The CDR3 is made up of 16 amino acids. Germline V gives CDR1 GTSNPN, CDR2 SVGIG (reference sequence). CDR3 residues: CAWRPSDRGSNYGYTF. The CDR3 DNA reads as TGTGCCTGGAGACCGTCGGACAGGGGGTCTAACTATGGCTACACCTTC. Filled out from reference TRBV30 and TRBJ1-2, the complete variable domain reads SQTIHQWPATLVQPVGSPLSLECTVEGTSNPNLYWYRQAAGRGLQLLFYSVGIGQISSEVPQNLSASRPQDRQFILSSKKLLLSDSGFYLCAWRPSDRGSNYGYTFGSGTRLTVV.

The gene calls are TRBV28 and TRBJ2-1, with 9 positions matching TRBD2. Per the germline V gene, CDR1 is MDHEN and CDR2 is SYDVKM. J lost 5 bases, V lost 3 bases, and 11 bases had no gene match. CDR3 length equals 17 residues. This CDR3 reads CASSFSFQASGNNEQFF. The CDR3 coding sequence is TGTGCCAGCAGTTTTTCCTTTCAGGCTAGCGGGAACAATGAGCAGTTCTTC.

The chain combines TRBV18 with TRBJ2-3, with D tentatively TRBD1 (5 bases). CDR1 is KGHSH and CDR2 is LQKENI in the germline V gene. The length of the CDR3 is 13 residues. Trimming shortened V by 6 bases and J by 4 bases, and 11 bases separated the two germline ends. Here the CDR3 reads CASSDRRADTQYF. The CDR3, as DNA: TGTGCCAGCTCCGACAGACGGGCAGATACGCAGTATTTT.

V and J are TRBV5-1 and TRBJ2-3; D perhaps matches TRBD2 (6 bases). The CDR3 spans 15 residues. Deletions cut 7 bases from V and 0 bases from J, with 15 bases between. Germline CDR1 is SGHRS and CDR2 is YFSETQ. The DNA of the CDR3 is TGCGCCAGCGGGGACGCGGGACTCAGCACAGATACGCAGTATTTT. Amino acid sequence: CASGDAGLSTDTQYF.

The chain joins TRBV6-5 to TRBJ2-5; no clear D. Trimming cost V 0 bases and J 2 bases, with 10 bases left between them. The V gene's germline CDR1 is MNHEY and CDR2 SVGAGI. The length of the CDR3 is 15 residues. For the CDR3, the DNA is TGTGCCAGCAGTTACTCCTTCATAGTACAAGAGACCCAGTACTTC. Translation gives CASSYSFIVQETQYF.

This clone was seen a single time. The chain carries TRBV5-1 and TRBJ1-5, with no clear D. Germline CDR1 SGHRS, CDR2 YFSETQ. There are 14 residues in the CDR3. V lost 0 bases and J 7 bases, leaving 11 bases between the germline ends. The chain's CDR3 is CASSLGVGEQPQHF. The CDR3 DNA is TGCGCCAGCAGCTTGGGGGTTGGGGAGCAGCCCCAGCATTTT.

This clone has a single count. The chain is built from TRBV4-2 and TRBJ2-7, with 7 bases matching TRBD2. J was trimmed by 5 bases and V by 1 base; bases with no gene match: 8. Germline-derived CDR1 and CDR2 are LGHNA and YNFKEQ. The CDR3 sequence is 15 residues long. The CDR3 sequence is CASSQAGGSGDEQYF. CDR3 nucleotide sequence: TGTGCCAGCAGCCAAGCCGGCGGGAGCGGGGACGAGCAGTACTTC.

This chain links TRBV27 with TRBJ2-7; D gene ambiguous. Per germline, CDR1 MNHEY and CDR2 SMNVEV (reference sequence). The CDR3 is made up of 13 amino acids. V lost 4 bases and J 4 bases, leaving 11 bases between the germline ends. Here the CDR3 reads CASSSTPFYEQYF. Written as DNA, the CDR3 is TGTGCCAGCAGTTCGACTCCATTTTACGAGCAGTACTTC.

The chain joins TRBV7-9 to TRBJ2-7, with D perhaps TRBD1 (6 bases). This CDR3 is 12 amino acids long. Trimming took 10 bases from V and 2 from J, leaving 12 bases between them. CDR1 SEHNR and CDR2 FQNEAQ come from the germline V gene (reference sequence). CDR3 bases: TGTGCCACCACCGGGACAACCTACGAGCAGTACTTC. Encoded protein: CATTGTTYEQYF. The full variable domain, rest sourced from reference TRBV7-9 and TRBJ2-7, is DTGVSQNPRHKITKRGQNVTFRCDPISEHNRLYWYRQTLGQGPEFLTYFQNEAQLEKSRLLSDRFSAERPKGSFSTLEIQRTEQGDSAMYLCATTGTTYEQYFGPGTRLTVT.